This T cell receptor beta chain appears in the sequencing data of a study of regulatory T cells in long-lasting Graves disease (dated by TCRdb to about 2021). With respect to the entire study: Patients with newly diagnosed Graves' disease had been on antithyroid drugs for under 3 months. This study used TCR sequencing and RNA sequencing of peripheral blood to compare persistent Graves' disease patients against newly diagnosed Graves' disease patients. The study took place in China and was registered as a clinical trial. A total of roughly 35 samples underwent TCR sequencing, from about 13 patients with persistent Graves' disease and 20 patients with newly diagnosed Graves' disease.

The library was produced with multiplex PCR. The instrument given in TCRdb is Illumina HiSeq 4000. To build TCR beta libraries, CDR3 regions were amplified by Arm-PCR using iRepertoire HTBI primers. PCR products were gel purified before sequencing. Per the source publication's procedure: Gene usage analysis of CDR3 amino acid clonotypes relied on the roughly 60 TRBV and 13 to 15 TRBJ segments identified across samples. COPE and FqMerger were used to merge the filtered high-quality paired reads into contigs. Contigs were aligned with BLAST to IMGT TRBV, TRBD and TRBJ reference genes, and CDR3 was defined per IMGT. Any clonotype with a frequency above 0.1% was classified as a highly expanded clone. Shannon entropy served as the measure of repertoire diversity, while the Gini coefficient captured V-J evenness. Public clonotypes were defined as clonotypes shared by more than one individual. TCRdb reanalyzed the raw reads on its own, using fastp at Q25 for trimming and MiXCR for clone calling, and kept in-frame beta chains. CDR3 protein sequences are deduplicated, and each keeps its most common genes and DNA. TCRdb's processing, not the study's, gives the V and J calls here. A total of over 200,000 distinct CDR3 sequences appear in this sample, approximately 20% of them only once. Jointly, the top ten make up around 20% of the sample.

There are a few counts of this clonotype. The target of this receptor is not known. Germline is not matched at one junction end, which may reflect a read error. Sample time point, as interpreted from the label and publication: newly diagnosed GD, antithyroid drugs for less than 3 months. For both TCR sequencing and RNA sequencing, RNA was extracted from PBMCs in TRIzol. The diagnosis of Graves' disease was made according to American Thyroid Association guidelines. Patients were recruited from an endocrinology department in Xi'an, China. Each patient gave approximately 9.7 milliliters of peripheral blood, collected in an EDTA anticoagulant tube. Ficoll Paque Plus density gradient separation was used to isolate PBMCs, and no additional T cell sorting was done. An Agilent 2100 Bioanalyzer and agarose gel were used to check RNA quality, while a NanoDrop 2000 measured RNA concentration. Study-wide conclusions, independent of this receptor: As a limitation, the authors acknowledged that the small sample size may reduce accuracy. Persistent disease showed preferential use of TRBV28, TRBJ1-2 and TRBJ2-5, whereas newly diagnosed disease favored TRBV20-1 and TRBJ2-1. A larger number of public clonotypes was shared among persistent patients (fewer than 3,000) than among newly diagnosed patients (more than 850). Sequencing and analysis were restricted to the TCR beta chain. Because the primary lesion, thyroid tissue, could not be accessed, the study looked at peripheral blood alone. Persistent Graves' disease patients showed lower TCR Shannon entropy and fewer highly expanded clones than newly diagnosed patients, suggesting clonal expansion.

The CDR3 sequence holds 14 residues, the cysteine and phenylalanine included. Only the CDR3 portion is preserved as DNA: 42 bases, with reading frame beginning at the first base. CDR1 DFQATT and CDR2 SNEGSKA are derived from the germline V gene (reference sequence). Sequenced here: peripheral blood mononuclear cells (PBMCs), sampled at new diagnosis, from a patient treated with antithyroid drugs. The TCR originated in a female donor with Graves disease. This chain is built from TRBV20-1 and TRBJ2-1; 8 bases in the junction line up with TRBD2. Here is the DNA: TGCAGTGCTAAGTGGGGACTAGATTTCAATGAGCAGTCCTTC. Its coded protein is CSAKWGLDFNEQSF.